The 10 T cell receptor beta chains listed next were all sequenced from one sample in a study of CD8 T cells in ankylosing spondylitis (dated by TCRdb to the late 2010s). Libraries were prepared through 5' RACE. This sample was sequenced with an Illumina HiSeq 2500. TCRdb reanalyzed the raw reads on its own, using fastp at Q25 for trimming and MiXCR for clone calling, and kept in-frame beta chains. Every CDR3 protein is listed once, alongside the most common genes and DNA of its rows. The sample yields 150,000 to 200,000 distinct CDR3 sequences; roughly 18% were counted once. The ten largest clones represent approximately 7.8% of the sample. Sequenced input: blood, either unsorted or a sorted T cell fraction (not recorded which). The source is a male donor with ankylosing spondylitis or in good health (not recorded which).

The rearrangement joins TRBV16 to TRBJ1-2; the D gene is possibly TRBD1 (5 bases). The CDR3 consists of 14 residues. Trimming pared 3 bases from V and 5 bases from J, leaving 13 bases between. The germline gives CDR1 KGHSY, CDR2 FQNENV. Here the CDR3 reads CASSHSDRPYGYTF. DNA for the CDR3: TGTGCCAGCAGCCACTCCGACAGACCGTATGGCTACACCTTC.

The chain employs TRBV6-2 or TRBV6-3 and TRBJ1-5, with D tentatively TRBD1 (5 bases). Germline V gene data show CDR1 as MNHEY and CDR2 as SVGEGT. CDR3 size: 16 residues. With 3 bases removed from V and 6 bases from J, the gap between germline ends came to 18 bases. The CDR3 sequence: CASSYPTGSLGQPQHF. In DNA form, the CDR3 reads TGTGCCAGCAGTTATCCAACAGGCTCCCTCGGTCAGCCCCAGCATTTT.

The chain recombines TRBV29-1 with TRBJ1-2; D might be TRBD1 (5 bases). This CDR3 spans 14 amino acids. Trimming took 5 bases from V and 3 from J, leaving 16 bases between them. From germline, CDR1 is SQVTM and CDR2 ANQGSEA. CDR3 region: CSVLHGAGDYGYTF. The CDR3 region has the DNA TGCAGCGTTTTACACGGGGCAGGAGACTATGGCTACACCTTC.

This clonotype was found many times. The V call is TRBV20-1, the J call TRBJ1-1, with a weak D call TRBD1 (5 bases). V was cut by 4 bases and J by 0 bases, with 12 bases left in between. The CDR3 runs to 14 residues. The germline V gene has CDR1 DFQATT and CDR2 SNEGSKA (reference sequence). The CDR3 DNA reads TGCAGTGCTACCCGAGGGGCAATGAACACTGAAGCTTTCTTT. Translated: CSATRGAMNTEAFF.

This sequence joins TRBV5-1 and TRBJ2-5; D is perhaps TRBD2 (6 bases). Per germline, CDR1 SGHRS and CDR2 YFSETQ. The CDR3 consists of 18 residues. V was cut by 4 bases and J by 7 bases, with 29 bases left in between. CDR3 in DNA: TGCGCCAGCAGCGGGCCAGTTCAAGTTCAGCGGGCTGGGGGGACCCAGTACTTC. Its translation: CASSGPVQVQRAGGTQYF. Combining the CDR3 with reference TRBV5-1 and TRBJ2-5 gives the whole variable domain KAGVTQTPRYLIKTRGQQVTLSCSPISGHRSVSWYQQTPGQGLQFLFEYFSETQRNKGNFPGRFSGRQFSNSRSEMNVSTLELGDSALYLCASSGPVQVQRAGGTQYFGPGTRLLVL.

This clonotype has only a few counts. CDR3 region: CSARDKLAGYEQYF. Written as DNA, the CDR3 is TGCAGTGCTAGAGATAAACTAGCTGGTTACGAGCAGTACTTC. The chain combines TRBV20-1 with TRBJ2-7; D is perhaps TRBD2 (6 bases). This CDR3 is built from 14 residues. Trimming took 0 bases from V and 4 from J, leaving 13 bases between them. Germline V gives CDR1 DFQATT, CDR2 SNEGSKA (reference sequence).

A few counts support this clonotype. V gene TRBV9 combines with J gene TRBJ1-1; D is unresolved. Germline V gives CDR1 SGDLS, CDR2 YYNGEE. The CDR3 covers 14 residues. Trimming removed 0 bases at V and 3 bases at J, with 9 bases between. This CDR3 reads CASSVAVGDTEAFF. CDR3 bases: TGTGCCAGCAGCGTAGCTGTGGGAGACACTGAAGCTTTCTTT. The variable domain in full, completed from reference TRBV9 and TRBJ1-1, reads DSGVTQTPKHLITATGQRVTLRCSPRSGDLSVYWYQQSLDQGLQFLIQYYNGEERAKGNILERFSAQQFPDLHSELNLSSLELGDSALYFCASSVAVGDTEAFFGQGTRLTVV.

This clonotype was seen more than once but under ten times. This chain links TRBV5-1 with TRBJ2-7; 11 bases are a match to TRBD1. V trimming: 0 bases; J trimming: 0 bases; junction bases outside the gene matches: 2. CDR1 and CDR2 (germline): SGHRS, YFSETQ. CDR3 length: 16 residues. The CDR3 DNA reads TGCGCCAGCAGCTTGGGCGGGACAGGGGGCTCCTACGAGCAGTACTTC. Its protein is CASSLGGTGGSYEQYF.

The rearrangement links TRBV20-1 to TRBJ1-4; 7 nucleotides align to TRBD1. Per germline, CDR1 DFQATT and CDR2 SNEGSKA (reference sequence). V was pared by 6 bases and J by 5 bases, with 6 bases of the junction left unmatched. The CDR3 extends over 13 amino acids. The CDR3 reads CSALPGGNEKLFF. The DNA for the CDR3 is TGCAGTGCCCTGCCAGGGGGGAATGAAAAACTGTTTTTT.

The table lists this clonotype with many counts. This chain links TRBV5-1 with TRBJ2-1; 8 nucleotides match TRBD2. V was pared by 2 bases and J by 3 bases, with 4 bases of the junction left unmatched. Germline loops: CDR1 SGHRS, CDR2 YFSETQ. CDR3 length: 15 amino acids. CDR3 sequence reads: CASSLAGDFYNEQFF. In DNA form, the CDR3 reads TGCGCCAGCAGCTTAGCGGGAGACTTCTACAATGAGCAGTTCTTC. Full variable domain (outside the CDR3, taken from reference TRBV5-1 and TRBJ2-1): KAGVTQTPRYLIKTRGQQVTLSCSPISGHRSVSWYQQTPGQGLQFLFEYFSETQRNKGNFPGRFSGRQFSNSRSEMNVSTLELGDSALYLCASSLAGDFYNEQFFGPGTRLTVL.